This TCR beta chain comes out of a study of T cell changes during pregnancy in multiple sclerosis. The CDR3 loop spans 16 amino acids. In germline, CDR1 is MNHNS, CDR2 SASEGT. Trimming removed 4 bases from V and 2 bases from J; junction bases left unmatched: 5. Only in-frame clones appear in the TCRdb table, and some are missing; sequencing was by immunoSEQ multiplex PCR. The sample has about 36,000 clones, 92% seen once. The rearrangement joins TRBV6-1 to TRBJ2-3, with 11 positions matching TRBD2. This TCR derives from a female donor with multiple sclerosis, enrolled in a pregnancy study. The sample in question was CD4+ T cells from peripheral blood mononuclear cells, obtained after pregnancy. The CDR3 loop reads CASSVLAGGPTDTQYF. The CDR3 bases are TGTGCCAGCAGTGTCCTAGCGGGAGGCCCCACAGATACGCAGTATTTT.